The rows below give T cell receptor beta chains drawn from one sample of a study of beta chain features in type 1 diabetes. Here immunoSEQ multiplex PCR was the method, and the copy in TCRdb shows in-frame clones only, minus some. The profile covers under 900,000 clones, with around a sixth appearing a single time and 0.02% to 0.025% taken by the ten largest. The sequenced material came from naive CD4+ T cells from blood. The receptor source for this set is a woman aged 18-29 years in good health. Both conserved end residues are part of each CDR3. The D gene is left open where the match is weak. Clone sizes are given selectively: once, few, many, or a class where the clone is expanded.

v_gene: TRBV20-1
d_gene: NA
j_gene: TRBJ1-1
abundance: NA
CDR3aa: CSGRHHTEAFF
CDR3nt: TGCAGCGGGAGACACCACACTGAAGCTTTCTTT

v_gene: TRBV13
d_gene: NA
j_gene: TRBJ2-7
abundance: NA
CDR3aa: CASSPRGLSSYEQYF
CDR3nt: TGTGCCAGCAGCCCGCGGGGCTTAAGCTCCTACGAGCAGTACTTC

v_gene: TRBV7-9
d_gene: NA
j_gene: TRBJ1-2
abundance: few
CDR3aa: CASSSDVNYGYTF
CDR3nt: TGTGCCAGCAGCTCGGACGTAAACTATGGCTACACCTTC

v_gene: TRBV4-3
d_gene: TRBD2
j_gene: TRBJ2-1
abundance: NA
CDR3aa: CASSHPGTRNNEQFF
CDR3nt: TGCGCCAGCAGCCATCCCGGGACTAGAAACAATGAGCAGTTCTTC

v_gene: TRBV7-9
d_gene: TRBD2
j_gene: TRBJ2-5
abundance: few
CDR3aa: CASSLGLAGRETQYF
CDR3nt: TGTGCCAGCAGCCTGGGACTAGCGGGAAGGGAGACCCAGTACTTC

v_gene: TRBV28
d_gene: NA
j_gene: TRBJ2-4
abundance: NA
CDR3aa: CASSREAGWDIQYF
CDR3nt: TGTGCCAGCAGTCGCGAGGCGGGTTGGGACATTCAGTACTTC

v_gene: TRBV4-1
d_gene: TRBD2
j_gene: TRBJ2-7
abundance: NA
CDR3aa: CASSQLPGGVEQYF
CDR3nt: TGCGCCAGCAGCCAACTTCCGGGAGGCGTCGAGCAGTACTTC

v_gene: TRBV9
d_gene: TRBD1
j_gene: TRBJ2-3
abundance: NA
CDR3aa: CASSIRQGRTDTQYF
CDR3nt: TGTGCCAGCAGCATAAGACAGGGAAGGACAGATACGCAGTATTTT

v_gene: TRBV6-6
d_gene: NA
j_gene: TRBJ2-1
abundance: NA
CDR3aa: CASSPGSSYNEQFF
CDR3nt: TGTGCCAGCAGTCCCGGGAGCTCCTACAATGAGCAGTTCTTC

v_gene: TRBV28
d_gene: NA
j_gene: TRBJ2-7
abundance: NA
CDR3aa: CASSLAKKYEQYF
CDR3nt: TGTGCCAGCAGTTTGGCGAAGAAGTACGAGCAGTACTTC

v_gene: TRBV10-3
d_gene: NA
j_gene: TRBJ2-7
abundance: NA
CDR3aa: CAISESADSPYEQYF
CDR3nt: TGTGCCATCAGTGAGTCGGCAGACAGCCCCTACGAGCAGTACTTC

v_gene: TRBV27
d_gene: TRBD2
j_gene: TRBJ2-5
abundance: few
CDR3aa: CASSFASGRARETQYF
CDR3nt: TGTGCCAGCAGTTTTGCTAGCGGGAGGGCCAGGGAGACCCAGTACTTC

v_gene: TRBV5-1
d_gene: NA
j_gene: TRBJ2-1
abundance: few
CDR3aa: CASSSGTPSSYNEQFF
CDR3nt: TGCGCCAGCAGCTCCGGGACTCCAAGCTCCTACAATGAGCAGTTCTTC

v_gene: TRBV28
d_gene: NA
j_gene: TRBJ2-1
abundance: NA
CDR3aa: CASDVTGGNNEQFF
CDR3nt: TGTGCCAGCGATGTTACAGGAGGGAATAATGAGCAGTTCTTC

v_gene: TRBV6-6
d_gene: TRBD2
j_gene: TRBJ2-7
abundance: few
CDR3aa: CASSRLAGLNEQYF
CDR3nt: TGTGCCAGCAGCCGACTAGCGGGACTCAACGAGCAGTACTTC

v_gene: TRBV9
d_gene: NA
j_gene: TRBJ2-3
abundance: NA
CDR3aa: CASTSDTDTQYF
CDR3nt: TGTGCCAGCACTTCAGACACAGATACGCAGTATTTT

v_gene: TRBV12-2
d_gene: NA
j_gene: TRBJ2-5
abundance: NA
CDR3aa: CASRPATDQETQYF
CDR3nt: TGTGCAAGTCGCCCAGCGACAGACCAAGAGACCCAGTACTTC

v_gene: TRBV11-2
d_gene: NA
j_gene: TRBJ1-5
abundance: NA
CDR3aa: CASSLNSNQPQHF
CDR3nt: TGTGCCAGCAGCCTAAATAGCAATCAGCCCCAGCATTTT

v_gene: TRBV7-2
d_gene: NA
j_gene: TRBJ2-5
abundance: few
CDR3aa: CASSLRSARTQETQYF
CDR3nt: TGTGCCAGCAGCTTAAGGAGCGCTCGAACCCAAGAGACCCAGTACTTC

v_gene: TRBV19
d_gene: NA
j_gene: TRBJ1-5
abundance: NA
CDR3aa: CASSMAGYQPQHF
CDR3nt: TGTGCCAGTAGTATGGCGGGGTATCAGCCCCAGCATTTT

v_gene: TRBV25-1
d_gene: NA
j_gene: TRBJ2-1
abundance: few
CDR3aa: CASSEAGTRNEQFF
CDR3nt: TGTGCCAGCAGTGAGGCAGGGACCAGGAATGAGCAGTTCTTC

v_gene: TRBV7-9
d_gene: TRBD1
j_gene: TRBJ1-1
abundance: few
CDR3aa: CASSFDRVRNEAFF
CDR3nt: TGTGCCAGCAGCTTCGACAGGGTGCGTAATGAAGCTTTCTTT

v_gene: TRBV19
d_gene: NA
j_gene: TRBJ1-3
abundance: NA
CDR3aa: CASSINGQLSGNTIYF
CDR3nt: TGTGCCAGTAGTATAAACGGACAGCTCTCTGGAAACACCATATATTTT

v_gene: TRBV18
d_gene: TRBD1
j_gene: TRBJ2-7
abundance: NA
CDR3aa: CASSSGQLYEQYF
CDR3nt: TGTGCCAGCTCGTCGGGACAGCTCTACGAGCAGTACTTC

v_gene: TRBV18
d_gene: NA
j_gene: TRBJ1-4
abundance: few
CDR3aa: CASSPPTVEKLFF
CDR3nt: TGTGCCAGCTCACCACCGACGGTTGAAAAACTGTTTTTT